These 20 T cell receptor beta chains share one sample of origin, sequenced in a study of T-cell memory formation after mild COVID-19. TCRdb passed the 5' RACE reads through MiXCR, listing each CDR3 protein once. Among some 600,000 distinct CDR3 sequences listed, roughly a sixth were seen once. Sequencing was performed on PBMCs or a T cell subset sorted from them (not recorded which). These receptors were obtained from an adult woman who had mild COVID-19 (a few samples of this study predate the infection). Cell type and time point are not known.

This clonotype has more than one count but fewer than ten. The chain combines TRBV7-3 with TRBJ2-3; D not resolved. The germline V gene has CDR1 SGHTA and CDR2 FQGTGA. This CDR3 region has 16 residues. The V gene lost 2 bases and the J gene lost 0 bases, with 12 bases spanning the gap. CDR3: CASSLAWSPSTDTQYF. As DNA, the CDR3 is TGTGCCAGCAGCTTAGCTTGGAGCCCTAGCACAGATACGCAGTATTTT.

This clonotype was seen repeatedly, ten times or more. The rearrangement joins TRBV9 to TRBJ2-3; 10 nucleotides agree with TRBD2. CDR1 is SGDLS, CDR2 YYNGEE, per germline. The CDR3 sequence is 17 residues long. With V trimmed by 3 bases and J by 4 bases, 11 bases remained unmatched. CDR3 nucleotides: TGTGCCAGCAGCGGACTTGCTAGCGGGAGTTCCTCAGATACGCAGTATTTT. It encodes CASSGLASGSSSDTQYF.

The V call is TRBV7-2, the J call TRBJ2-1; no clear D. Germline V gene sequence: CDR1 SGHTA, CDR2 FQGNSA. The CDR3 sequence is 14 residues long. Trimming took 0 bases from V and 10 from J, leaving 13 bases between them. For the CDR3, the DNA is TGTGCCAGCAGCTTAGCGTATGGAGTCCCCGAGCAGTTCTTC. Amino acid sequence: CASSLAYGVPEQFF.

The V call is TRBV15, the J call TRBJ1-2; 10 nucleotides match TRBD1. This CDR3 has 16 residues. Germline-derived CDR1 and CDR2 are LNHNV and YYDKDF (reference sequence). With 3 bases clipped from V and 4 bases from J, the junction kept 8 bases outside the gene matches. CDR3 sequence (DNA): TGTGCCACCAGCAGGGTCCTAGGACAGGGGGTCTATGGCTACACCTTC. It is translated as CATSRVLGQGVYGYTF.

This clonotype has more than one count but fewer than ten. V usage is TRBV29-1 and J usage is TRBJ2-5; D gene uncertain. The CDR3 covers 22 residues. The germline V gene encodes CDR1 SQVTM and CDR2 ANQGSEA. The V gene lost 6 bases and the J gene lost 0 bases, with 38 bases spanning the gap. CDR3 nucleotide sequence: TGCAGCGTCACCCCTTCGGAGCCATCTCGTCCCAGCTCAAGATTATACCAAGAGACCCAGTACTTC. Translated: CSVTPSEPSRPSSRLYQETQYF.

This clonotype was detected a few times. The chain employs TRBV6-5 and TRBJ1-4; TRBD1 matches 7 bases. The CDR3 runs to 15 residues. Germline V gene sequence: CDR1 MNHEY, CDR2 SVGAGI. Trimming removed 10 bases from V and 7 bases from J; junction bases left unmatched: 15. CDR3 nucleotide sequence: TGTGCCACCAGGGGGGAAGCAGGGCGGGGTGAAAAACTGTTTTTT. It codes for CATRGEAGRGEKLFF.

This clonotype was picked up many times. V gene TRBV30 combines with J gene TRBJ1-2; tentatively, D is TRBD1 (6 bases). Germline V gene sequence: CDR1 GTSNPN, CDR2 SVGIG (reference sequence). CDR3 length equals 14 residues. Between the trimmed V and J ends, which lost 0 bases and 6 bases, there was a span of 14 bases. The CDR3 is CAWSVLSTGDGYTF. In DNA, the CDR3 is TGTGCCTGGAGTGTACTTTCGACAGGAGATGGCTACACCTTC.

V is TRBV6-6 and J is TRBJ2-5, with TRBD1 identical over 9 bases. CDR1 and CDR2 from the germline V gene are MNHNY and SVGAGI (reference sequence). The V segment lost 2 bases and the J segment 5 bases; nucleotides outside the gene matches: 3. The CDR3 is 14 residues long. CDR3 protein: CASSYRDRDETQYF. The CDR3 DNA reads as TGTGCCAGCAGTTACCGGGACAGGGATGAGACCCAGTACTTC.

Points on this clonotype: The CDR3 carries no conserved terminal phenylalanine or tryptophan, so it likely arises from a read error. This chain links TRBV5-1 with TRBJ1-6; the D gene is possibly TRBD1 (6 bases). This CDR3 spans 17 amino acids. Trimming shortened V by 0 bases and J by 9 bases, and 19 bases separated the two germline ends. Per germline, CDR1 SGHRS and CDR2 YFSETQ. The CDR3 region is CASSLASWGRGASPLHS. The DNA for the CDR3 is TGCGCCAGCAGCTTGGCCTCATGGGGCAGGGGAGCTTCACCCCTCCACTCT.

Here the CDR3 reads CSARAGGAAYEQYF. CDR3 sequence (DNA): TGCAGTGCTAGAGCGGGTGGGGCAGCTTACGAGCAGTACTTC. The V gene is TRBV20-1, the J gene TRBJ2-7; D may be TRBD1 (5 bases). The CDR3 length is 14 residues. Germline lookup yields CDR1 DFQATT and CDR2 SNEGSKA (reference sequence). Trimming shortened V by 1 base and J by 4 bases, and 14 bases separated the two germline ends.

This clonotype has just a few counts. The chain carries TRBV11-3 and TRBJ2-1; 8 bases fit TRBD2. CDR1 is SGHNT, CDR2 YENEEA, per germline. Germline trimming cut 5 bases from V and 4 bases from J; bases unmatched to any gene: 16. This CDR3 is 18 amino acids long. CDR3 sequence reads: CASSPDTPAASGYNEQFF. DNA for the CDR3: TGTGCCAGCAGCCCAGACACGCCCGCGGCTAGCGGGTACAATGAGCAGTTCTTC.

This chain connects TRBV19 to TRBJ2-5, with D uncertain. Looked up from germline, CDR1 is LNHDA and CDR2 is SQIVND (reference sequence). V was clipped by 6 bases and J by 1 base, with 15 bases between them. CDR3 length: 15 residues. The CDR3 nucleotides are TGTGCCAGTAGCCTTAAACACGGGCGCCAAGAGACCCAGTACTTC. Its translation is CASSLKHGRQETQYF.

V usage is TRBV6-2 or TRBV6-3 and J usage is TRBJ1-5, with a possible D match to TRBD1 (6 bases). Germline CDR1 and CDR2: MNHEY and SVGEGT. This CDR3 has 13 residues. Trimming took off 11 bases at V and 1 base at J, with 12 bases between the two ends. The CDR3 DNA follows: TGTGCCGCGGGGGGGCTAAGCAATCAGCCCCAGCATTTT. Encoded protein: CAAGGLSNQPQHF.

CDR3 region: CASSLGGTSGNREQFF. DNA of the CDR3: TGTGCCAGCAGCTTGGGTGGGACTAGCGGGAATCGTGAGCAGTTCTTC. V and J are TRBV5-4 and TRBJ2-1, with 13 bases fitting TRBD2. CDR3 length equals 16 residues. Germline CDR1 SGHNT, CDR2 YYREEE (reference sequence). Losses at the gene ends were 0 bases for V and 9 bases for J; bases not matched to a gene: 6. Combining the CDR3 with reference TRBV5-4 and TRBJ2-1 gives the whole variable domain ETGVTQSPTHLIKTRGQQVTLRCSSQSGHNTVSWYQQALGQGPQFIFQYYREEENGRGNFPPRFSGLQFPNYSSELNVNALELDDSALYLCASSLGGTSGNREQFFGPGTRLTVL.

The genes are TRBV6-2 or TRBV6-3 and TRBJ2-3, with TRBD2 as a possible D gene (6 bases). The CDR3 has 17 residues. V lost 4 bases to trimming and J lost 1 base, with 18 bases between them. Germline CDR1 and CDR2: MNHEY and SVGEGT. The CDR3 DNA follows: TGTGCCAGCAGTTGGGGACGGCGGGACTCCGGCACAGATACGCAGTATTTT. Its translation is CASSWGRRDSGTDTQYF.

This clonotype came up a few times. CDR3 in amino acids: CAISERDRASPLHF. The CDR3 DNA follows: TGTGCCATCAGTGAAAGGGACAGGGCTTCACCCCTCCACTTT. The V call is TRBV10-3, the J call TRBJ1-6, with 9 bases identical to TRBD1. The V and J ends lost 3 bases and 9 bases, in that order; junction bases with no gene match: 3. The germline gives CDR1 ENHRY, CDR2 SYGVKD. The length of the CDR3 is 14 residues.

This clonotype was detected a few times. In DNA, the CDR3 is TGTGCCAGCTCACTGGGACAGAAGGAAAAACTGTTTTTT. Protein: CASSLGQKEKLFF. The chain couples TRBV18 to TRBJ1-4; 7 bases are shared with TRBD1. Germline loops: CDR1 KGHSH, CDR2 LQKENI. With V trimmed by 4 bases and J by 8 bases, 4 bases remained unmatched. This CDR3 comprises 13 residues.

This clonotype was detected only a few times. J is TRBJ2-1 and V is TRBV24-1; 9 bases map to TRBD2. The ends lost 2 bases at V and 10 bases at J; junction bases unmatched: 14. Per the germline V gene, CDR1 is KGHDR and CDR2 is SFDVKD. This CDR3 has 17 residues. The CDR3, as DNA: TGTGCCACCAGTGATTCCACCTGGCGGGAGGGCCCTCGGGAGCAGTTCTTC. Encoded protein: CATSDSTWREGPREQFF.

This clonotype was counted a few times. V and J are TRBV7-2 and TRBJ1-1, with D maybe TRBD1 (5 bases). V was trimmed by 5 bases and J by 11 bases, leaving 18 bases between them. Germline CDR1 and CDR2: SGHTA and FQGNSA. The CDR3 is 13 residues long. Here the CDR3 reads CASSPGTTWGAFF. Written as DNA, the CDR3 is TGTGCCAGCAGCCCCGGGACCACTTGGGGGGCTTTCTTT.

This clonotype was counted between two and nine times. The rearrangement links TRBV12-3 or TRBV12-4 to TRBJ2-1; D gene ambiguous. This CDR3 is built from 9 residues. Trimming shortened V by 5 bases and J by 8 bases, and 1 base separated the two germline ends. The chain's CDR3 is CASSDEQFF. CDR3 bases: TGTGCCAGCAGTGATGAGCAGTTCTTC.